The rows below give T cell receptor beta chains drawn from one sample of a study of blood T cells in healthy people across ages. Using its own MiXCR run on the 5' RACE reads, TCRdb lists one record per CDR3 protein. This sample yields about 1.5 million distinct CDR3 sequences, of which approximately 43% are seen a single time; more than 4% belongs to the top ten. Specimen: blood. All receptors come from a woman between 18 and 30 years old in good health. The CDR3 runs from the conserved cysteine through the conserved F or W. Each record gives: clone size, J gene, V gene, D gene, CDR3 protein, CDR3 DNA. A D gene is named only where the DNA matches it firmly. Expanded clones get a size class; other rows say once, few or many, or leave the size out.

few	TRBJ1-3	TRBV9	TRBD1	CASPGQGLSSGNTIYF	TGTGCCAGCCCCGGACAGGGTTTGAGCTCTGGAAACACCATATATTTT
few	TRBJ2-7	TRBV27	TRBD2	CASSLGTSGRAIHEQYF	TGTGCCAGCAGTCTAGGGACTAGCGGGAGGGCCATCCACGAGCAGTACTTC
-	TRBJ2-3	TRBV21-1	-	CASSSPPAGGTDTQYF	TGTGCCAGCAGCTCCCCGCCGGCGGGAGGCACAGATACGCAGTATTTT
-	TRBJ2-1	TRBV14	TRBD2	CASSQGFLAGGNEQFF	TGTGCCAGCAGCCAAGGTTTTCTAGCGGGAGGCAATGAGCAGTTCTTC
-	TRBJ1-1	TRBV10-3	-	CAISDWGRNTEAFF	TGTGCCATCAGTGATTGGGGCAGAAACACTGAAGCTTTCTTT
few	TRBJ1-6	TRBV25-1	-	CASSEADSNSPLHF	TGTGCCAGCAGTGAGGCGGACAGTAATTCACCCCTCCACTTT
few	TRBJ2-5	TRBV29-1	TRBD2	CSVERIAGGQETQYF	TGCAGCGTTGAACGGATAGCGGGGGGACAAGAGACCCAGTACTTC
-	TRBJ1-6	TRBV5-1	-	CASSPEYRESYNSPLHF	TGCGCCAGCAGCCCGGAGTACAGGGAATCCTATAATTCACCCCTCCACTTT
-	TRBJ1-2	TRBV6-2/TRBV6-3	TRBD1	CASSYTGAFYGYTF	TGTGCCAGCAGTTATACAGGGGCCTTCTATGGCTACACCTTC
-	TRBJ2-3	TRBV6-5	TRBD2	CASRGSGGPSTQYF	TGTGCCAGCCGGGGCAGCGGGGGCCCTAGCACGCAGTATTTT
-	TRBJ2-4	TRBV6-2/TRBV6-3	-	CASSYSDKGNIQYF	TGTGCCAGCAGTTACTCGGATAAGGGAAACATTCAGTACTTC
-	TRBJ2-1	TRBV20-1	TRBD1	CSAGRTGFNEQFF	TGCAGTGCTGGAAGGACAGGGTTCAATGAGCAGTTCTTC
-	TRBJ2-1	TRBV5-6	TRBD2	CASSFDSGRVNNEQFF	TGTGCCAGCAGCTTCGATAGCGGGAGGGTCAACAATGAGCAGTTCTTC